This TCR beta chain originates from a study of blood T cell repertoires in COVID-19. Measured with immunoSEQ multiplex PCR; TCRdb has only the in-frame clones, and not every one. The sample consists of about 140,000 clones, roughly four fifths of them appearing once. The V gene lost 0 bases and the J gene lost 2 bases, with 14 bases spanning the gap. Germline CDR1 is MNHEY and CDR2 is SVGAGI. This CDR3 has 16 residues. The rearrangement joins TRBV6-5 to TRBJ2-7; D gene ambiguous. This receptor was identified in a human donor in a cohort sampled during active COVID-19. Sequenced: peripheral blood. The CDR3 sequence: CASSYSMPDGAYEQYF. DNA for the CDR3: TGTGCCAGCAGTTACTCGATGCCAGACGGAGCCTACGAGCAGTACTTC.